This T cell receptor (beta chain) emerged from a study of blood T cell repertoires in COVID-19 (dated by TCRdb to about 2020). Broadly, across the study: Samples from collaborators originated in the United States, Italy and Spain and spanned both the acute and convalescent phases of COVID-19. The prospective study material was composed of cDNA or gDNA derived from T cells, B-cell-depleted T cells, or PBMCs. Deeply sampled blood TCRbeta repertoires from subjects exposed to, actively infected with, or recovered from COVID-19 were included in the dataset. The repertoires were released in a freely available public database meant as a resource for research on the immune response to SARS-CoV-2. Samples came from the ongoing ImmuneRACE study (first 160 participants) plus 1,254 subjects from 6 global collaborators. The sample metadata nearly always contained a de-identified subject ID, COVID-19 status, age in years and sex. Where HLA class I and class II types were available, the types were taken from metadata supplied by the sample provider, not from assay-based typing. Study-wide findings and limitations: The quantity of clinical and demographic metadata differed by source and by participant and was supplied without curation.

The immunoSEQ Assay, a bias-controlled multiplex PCR, was used to amplify TCRbeta CDR3 regions from genomic DNA. The paper's data handling went like this. Nucleated cell counts per sample were estimated from amplification of reference gene primers within the assay. To quantify the absolute abundance of each unique TCRbeta CDR3 rearrangement, sequence reads were collapsed and filtered. For each sample, productive Simpson clonality was calculated as the square root of Simpson's diversity index across productive rearrangements. Held by TCRdb, this immuneACCESS table contains in-frame sequences only and omits some clones. Under half of the omission traces to an unresolved V gene where checked; the cause of the rest is unknown. V and J calls and clone size are given by that table; D and trimming were obtained from the DNA. The sample table shows a few hundred thousand clones, and about 87% are seen once. Of the sample, around 9.2% is held by the ten largest clones.

The sample holds a few counts of this clone. This clone's antigen is unknown. No base-level quality is on record; no much larger clone is a single base apart. Collaborating institutions collected whole blood in K2EDTA tubes following their own protocols. For TCRbeta analysis, collaborators shipped samples as frozen whole blood, isolated PBMCs, or DNA extracted from either of those sample types. The clonotype was recovered from a human donor in a cohort sampled during active COVID-19. Input material: peripheral blood.

The nucleotides read TGTGCCAGCAGCCCCGGGGTAAATGGGAATTCACCCCTCCACTTT. Translated, it reads CASSPGVNGNSPLHF. The rearrangement combines TRBV27 with TRBJ1-6; the D gene cannot be named for sure. The CDR3 starts with the cysteine, ends with the phenylalanine, and has 15 residues. The kept DNA is CDR3 alone, 45 bases in frame from the first base. Between the V and J ends, shortened by 6 bases and 7 bases respectively, the junction contains 16 bases. CDR1 and CDR2, per the germline V gene (reference sequence), are MNHEY and SMNVEV.